The sequence of this TCR beta chain was determined in a study of CXCR3-negative and CXCR3-positive naive CD8 T cells. This CDR3 region has 14 residues. CDR1 and CDR2 from the germline V gene are SGHTA and FQGNSA. Libraries of TRB cDNA were made by 5' RACE and carried UMIs. Reanalyzing the 5' RACE reads, TCRdb keeps one entry per CDR3 protein, without DNA. The table for this sample gives about 130,000 distinct CDR3 sequences. The chain combines TRBV7-2 with TRBJ1-1. Material: naive CXCR3- CD8+ T cells from blood. Described subset: CD45RO-CCR7+CD27+CD95- naive CD8+ T cells lacking CXCR3 (TNR3-). This TCR derives from a human donor in good health. Some clones in this sample may be carry-over from other donors' samples. CDR3 sequence reads: CASSPGVGNIEAFF.